This TCR beta chain was retrieved from a study of T cell responses to AZD1222 COVID-19 vaccine. Study results and caveats: There were repertoire samples only from the period after the peak T cell response. Only a handful of AZD1222 recipients, six or seven in all, had baseline seropositivity. Donors were mostly white British, more females; clonal diversity possibly underestimated.

Worth noting for this clone: Its specificity is not known.

Sequencing was performed with immunoSEQ multiplex PCR; in TCRdb, only in-frame clones are kept and a portion is missing. The data hold approximately 150,000 clones, with roughly nine tenths observed a single time. The CDR3 length is 14 residues. Trimming left V 0 bases short and J 7 bases short, with 12 bases between. In germline, CDR1 is SNHLY, CDR2 FYNNEI. This receptor was identified in an adult who received the AZD1222 COVID-19 vaccine. The sample consisted of peripheral blood, taken 28 days after the second AZD1222 dose. The chain couples TRBV2 to TRBJ1-2; TRBD1 is a possible D gene (5 bases). The CDR3 region is CASSEARAPRGYTF. The CDR3 DNA sequence: TGTGCCAGCAGTGAAGCCAGGGCTCCTCGTGGCTACACCTTC.